This passage covers 9 T cell receptor beta chains from one sample sequenced in a study of shared clonotypes between healthy human individuals. TCRdb's table, derived via immunoSEQ multiplex PCR, lists solely in-frame clones and lacks some. This table holds about a million clones, about 75% found once. The specimen sequenced was memory CD4+ T cells sorted from blood. This sample's subset: CD45RA-negative fraction. The receptor source for this set is a man younger than 35 in good health.

V and J are TRBV7-5 and TRBJ2-1; the table gives TRBD1 as D, unverified against the DNA. TRBV7-5 is a known pseudogene. The CDR3 loop spans 14 amino acids. CDR3 bases: TGTGCCAGAAGCTTCGGGACAGCCTACAATGAGCAGTTCTTC. It codes for CARSFGTAYNEQFF.

In its sample, this clone was seen once. The chain couples TRBV7-9 to TRBJ1-1, with D tentatively TRBD1 (5 bases). V lost 5 bases and J 4 bases, leaving 14 bases between the germline ends. The CDR3 consists of 14 residues. Germline loops: CDR1 SEHNR, CDR2 FQNEAQ (reference sequence). The CDR3 region has the DNA TGTGCCAGCAGCCTCAAGGGGTGGGGCACTGAAGCTTTCTTT. This sequence encodes CASSLKGWGTEAFF. Together with reference TRBV7-9 and TRBJ1-1, the CDR3 gives the full variable domain: DTGVSQNPRHKITKRGQNVTFRCDPISEHNRLYWYRQTLGQGPEFLTYFQNEAQLEKSRLLSDRFSAERPKGSFSTLEIQRTEQGDSAMYLCASSLKGWGTEAFFGQGTRLTVV.

V is TRBV9 and J is TRBJ2-5; D gene uncertain. The germline CDR1 and CDR2 sequences are SGDLS and YYNGEE. Trimming pared 6 bases from V and 5 bases from J, leaving 14 bases between. The CDR3 totals 13 residues. Here the CDR3 DNA reads TGTGCCAGCACCAGGTCCCTGGGGGAGACCCAGTACTTC. It encodes CASTRSLGETQYF.

The chain is built from TRBV4-2 and TRBJ1-3; D unresolved. The CDR3 is made up of 16 amino acids. V lost 4 bases and J lost 1, with 14 bases in between. In germline, CDR1 is LGHNA, CDR2 YNFKEQ. CDR3: CASSRENVLSGNTIYF. The CDR3 nucleotides read TGTGCCAGCAGCCGAGAAAATGTCCTGTCTGGAAACACCATATATTTT.

The V gene is TRBV6-1, the J gene TRBJ2-7, with TRBD1 as a possible D gene (6 bases). Germline lookup yields CDR1 MNHNS and CDR2 SASEGT. This CDR3 spans 14 amino acids. The V end was cut by 0 bases, the J end by 6 bases, with 12 bases between. The CDR3 DNA sequence: TGTGCCAGCAGTGAAGCGGGGGCCAAGACCGAGCAGTACTTC. As protein: CASSEAGAKTEQYF.

CDR3 residues: CASRLEEGAASLSYTF. The CDR3 DNA reads as TGTGCCAGCAGGCTCGAGGAGGGGGCGGCAAGTCTGAGCTACACCTTC. The chain employs TRBV2 and TRBJ1-2; 7 positions agree with TRBD1. Germline CDR1 reads SNHLY; CDR2 reads FYNNEI. Germline trimming cut 6 bases from V and 9 bases from J; bases unmatched to any gene: 19. This CDR3 has 16 amino acids.

The CDR3 DNA follows: TGTGCCAGCAGCTTTCGGACGCTCGGCAACAATGAGCAGTTCTTC. Residues: CASSFRTLGNNEQFF. V usage is TRBV7-9 and J usage is TRBJ2-1; D remains ambiguous. Germline-derived CDR1 and CDR2 are SEHNR and FQNEAQ (reference sequence). The CDR3 sequence is 15 residues long. V shed 3 bases and J shed 5 bases, with 14 bases lying between them.

The rearrangement links TRBV4-3 to TRBJ1-1; D may be TRBD1 (6 bases). The germline V gene has CDR1 LGHNA and CDR2 YSLEER. This CDR3 is built from 15 residues. The V end was cut by 0 bases, the J end by 2 bases, with 10 bases between. The CDR3 DNA is TGCGCCAGCAGCCAAGATGAGACAGGTAACACTGAAGCTTTCTTT. This translates into CASSQDETGNTEAFF.

In the case of this clone: Lacking the conserved final phenylalanine or tryptophan, this CDR3 likely reflects a read error. Because the CDR3's place on the DNA is in doubt, the DNA is left out and the CDR3 is given as listed by TCRdb. The chain recombines TRBV10-2 with TRBJ2-6. The germline V gene encodes CDR1 WSHSY and CDR2 SAAADI. Both ends counted, the CDR3 spans 15 residues. The CDR3 here is CASSAAITSNKVGPT.